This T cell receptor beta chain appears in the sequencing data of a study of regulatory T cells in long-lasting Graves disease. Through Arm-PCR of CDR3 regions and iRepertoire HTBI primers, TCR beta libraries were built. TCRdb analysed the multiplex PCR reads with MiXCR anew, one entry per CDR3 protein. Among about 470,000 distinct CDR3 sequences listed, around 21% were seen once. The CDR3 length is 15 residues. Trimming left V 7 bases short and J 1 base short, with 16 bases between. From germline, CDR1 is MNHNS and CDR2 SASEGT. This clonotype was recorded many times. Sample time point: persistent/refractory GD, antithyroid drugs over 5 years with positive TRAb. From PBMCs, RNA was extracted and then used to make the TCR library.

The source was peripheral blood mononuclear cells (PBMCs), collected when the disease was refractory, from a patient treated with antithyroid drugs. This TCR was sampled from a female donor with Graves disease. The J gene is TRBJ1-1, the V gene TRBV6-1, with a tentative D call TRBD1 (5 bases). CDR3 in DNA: TGTGCCAGCACCAAACCTAGGGGAACGAACACTGAAGCTTTCTTT. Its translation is CASTKPRGTNTEAFF.